This T cell receptor (beta chain) comes out of a study of low-dose radiotherapy and immunotherapy resistance in tumors. cDNA synthesis used a TRAV/TRBV-specific primer set for both chains. With a constant-region primer and a V-primer adapter, TCRs were subjected to approximately 18 PCR cycles of amplification. TCRdb re-derived calls from the reads in MiXCR, one entry per CDR3 protein. The data hold some 16,000 distinct CDR3 sequences, with about 70% observed a single time. Nivolumab, ipilimumab, aspirin, low-dose cyclophosphamide and low-dose radiotherapy were given to donors. The presence of advanced solid tumors lacking tumor-infiltrating lymphocytes characterized eligible patients. The V gene's germline CDR1 is SGHRS and CDR2 YFSETQ. Trimming stripped 0 bases from V and 2 bases from J, with 15 bases between. This CDR3 spans 16 amino acids.

The sequence was collected from a human donor with advanced metastatic prostate, ovarian, gallbladder or colorectal cancer (not recorded which). This table probably holds off-target reads from a library built for another chain. The chain links TRBV5-1 to TRBJ2-7, with a weak D call TRBD1 (6 bases). CDR3 sequence: CASSLARDTGTYEQYF. The CDR3, as DNA: TGCGCCAGCAGCTTGGCCCGGGACACGGGGACCTACGAGCAGTACTTC.